This TCR beta chain is drawn from a study of response to subunit inactivated influenza vaccine. Findings of the study overall: Authors suggested each seasonal influenza vaccination recruits few new T cells.

This clonotype was seen a single time. Its antigen remains unidentified. TCRdb itself ran the RT-PCR reads through MiXCR, one entry per CDR3 protein. The sample gives more than 550,000 distinct CDR3 sequences, 10% to 15% of which show up once; roughly 10% is in the top ten. Germline CDR1 is MNHEY and CDR2 is SVGAGI. This CDR3 region has 15 residues. J lost 5 bases, V lost 0 bases, and 6 bases had no gene match. This clonotype was sampled from a man aged 50-60 years who received an inactivated influenza vaccine. V gene TRBV6-5 combines with J gene TRBJ2-5; 7 nucleotides align to TRBD2. The sample in question was PBMCs from blood, obtained on the day of vaccination. CDR3 protein: CASSYSILGGETQYF. For the CDR3, the DNA is TGTGCCAGCAGTTACTCGATTCTGGGGGGGGAGACCCAGTACTTC.